The 25 T cell receptor beta chains below come from one sample, sequenced in a study of CD8+CD57+ T cells in acquired aplastic anemia. CD8+CD57+ cell expansion, shown by flow cytometry, had occurred in the patients selected for sequencing. Template material for TCR beta VDJ and CDR3 profiling consisted of genomic DNA. TCRdb re-analysed the reads in MiXCR, keeping a single row per CDR3 protein. The table has 160,000 or so distinct CDR3 sequences, roughly 50% seen once. Specimen: sorted CD4+, CD8+, or CD8+CD57+ T cells (not recorded which) from PBMCs. These TCRs come from a human donor with aplastic anemia.

Only one count was recorded for this clonotype. J is TRBJ2-7 and V is TRBV20-1; 7 nucleotides align to TRBD2. Germline CDR1 reads DFQATT; CDR2 reads SNEGSKA (reference sequence). CDR3 size: 13 residues. V lost 2 bases to trimming and J lost 3 bases; unmatched junction nucleotides: 4. CDR3 sequence reads: CSARTGGLYEQYF. CDR3 DNA: TGCAGTGCTAGAACGGGGGGACTCTACGAGCAGTACTTC.

This clonotype was seen a handful of times. This sequence joins TRBV6-5 and TRBJ2-7, with D maybe TRBD2 (7 bases). Germline CDR1 is MNHEY and CDR2 is SVGAGI. The CDR3 loop spans 15 amino acids. With 2 bases removed from V and 5 bases from J, the gap between germline ends came to 16 bases. The CDR3 DNA reads TGTGCCAGCAGTTACGTGGTGGGGGGGCCCAACGAGCAGTACTTC. Residues: CASSYVVGGPNEQYF.

This clonotype was detected only a few times. The V call is TRBV10-3, the J call TRBJ2-1; TRBD2 agrees at 10 bases. The CDR3 runs 15 residues. V dropped 10 bases and J dropped 3; count of bases not matched to a gene: 9. Germline CDR1 is ENHRY and CDR2 is SYGVKD. CDR3 nucleotide sequence: TGTGCCAGCAGAAAGACTAGCGGGTTCTACAATGAGCAGTTCTTC. Its translation: CASRKTSGFYNEQFF.

As to this clonotype: Relative to the germline gene, one junction end is altered; a read error may explain this. V and J are TRBV24-1 and TRBJ1-2; 8 positions match TRBD1. This CDR3 has 18 amino acids. Germline CDR1 is KGHDR and CDR2 is SFDVKD. The CDR3 DNA sequence: TGTGCCACCAGTGACCCAGGGGGCAGGGGTTGTAACAACTATGGTTACACCTTC. Translating it yields CATSDPGGRGCNNYGYTF.

The chain couples TRBV5-4 to TRBJ2-1; no clear D gene. CDR1 SGHNT and CDR2 YYREEE come from the germline V gene (reference sequence). V was clipped by 1 base and J by 2 bases, with 19 bases between them. The length of the CDR3 is 18 residues. The CDR3 spells CASSLSPPRTATYNEQFF. CDR3 nucleotides: TGTGCCAGCAGCTTGTCCCCTCCCCGTACTGCGACCTACAATGAGCAGTTCTTC. Using reference TRBV5-4 and TRBJ2-1 for the parts outside the CDR3, the full variable domain is ETGVTQSPTHLIKTRGQQVTLRCSSQSGHNTVSWYQQALGQGPQFIFQYYREEENGRGNFPPRFSGLQFPNYSSELNVNALELDDSALYLCASSLSPPRTATYNEQFFGPGTRLTVL.

With respect to this clonotype: The junction departs from the called germline gene at one end, perhaps through a read error. The J gene is TRBJ1-1, the V gene TRBV10-3; D is unresolved. The CDR3 contains 13 residues. Germline lookup yields CDR1 ENHRY and CDR2 SYGVKD. The DNA of the CDR3 is TGTGCCAGCAGTCGGGAATCGAACACTGAAGCTTTCTTT. Residues: CASSRESNTEAFF.

This clonotype appeared a few times. This chain connects TRBV7-9 to TRBJ2-1; D is ambiguous. Germline CDR1 is SEHNR and CDR2 is FQNEAQ (reference sequence). V was shortened by 1 base and J by 6 bases, with 4 bases between the two germline ends. The CDR3 has 12 amino acids. Here the CDR3 DNA reads TGTGCCAGCAGCTTAGGGAGCAATGAGCAGTTCTTC. Residues: CASSLGSNEQFF.

The chain recombines TRBV24-1 with TRBJ2-2; 7 bases fit TRBD2. Germline V lookup: CDR1 KGHDR, CDR2 SFDVKD. The CDR3 totals 16 residues. V shed 2 bases and J 2 bases; nucleotides not matched to a gene: 4. The CDR3 DNA reads as TGTGCCACCAGTGATTGGAGCGGGAAAAACACCGGGGAGCTGTTTTTT. Amino acid sequence: CATSDWSGKNTGELFF.

This rearrangement joins TRBV30 to TRBJ1-3, with TRBD1 matching 7 bases. Trimming removed 1 base from V and 3 bases from J; junction bases left unmatched: 12. The CDR3 length is 17 residues. Germline CDR1 is GTSNPN and CDR2 is SVGIG (reference sequence). CDR3 bases: TGTGCCTGGAGTGGGGGTGGAGACAGGGAAGGTGGAAACACCATATATTTT. Encoded protein: CAWSGGGDREGGNTIYF.

A single count supports this clonotype. V usage is TRBV29-1 and J usage is TRBJ1-4, with a possible D match to TRBD1 (6 bases). CDR3 length: 16 residues. The V end was cut by 2 bases, the J end by 6 bases, with 19 bases between. The germline V gene encodes CDR1 SQVTM and CDR2 ANQGSEA. The CDR3 loop reads CSVEHRGGGGHEKLFF. In DNA, the CDR3 is TGCAGCGTTGAACATCGGGGCGGCGGGGGGCATGAAAAACTGTTTTTT.

This clonotype was observed at least ten times. This chain links TRBV7-3 with TRBJ2-3, with D perhaps being TRBD1 or TRBD2 (6 bases each). Trimming took off 5 bases at V and 2 bases at J, with 14 bases between the two ends. Germline V gene lookup returns CDR1 SGHTA and CDR2 FQGTGA. There are 15 residues in the CDR3. The CDR3 here is CASSQGGRLTDTQYF. The CDR3 DNA follows: TGTGCCAGCAGCCAAGGGGGGAGACTCACAGATACGCAGTATTTT.

This clonotype was recorded at least ten times. The genes are TRBV7-2 and TRBJ2-7; unclear D gene. The germline CDR1 and CDR2 sequences are SGHTA and FQGNSA. The CDR3 has 13 residues. Trimming pared 1 base from V and 4 bases from J, leaving 8 bases between. CDR3 sequence reads: CASSLEAFYEQYF. The CDR3, as DNA: TGTGCCAGCAGCTTAGAGGCCTTTTACGAGCAGTACTTC. Full variable domain (rest looked up from reference TRBV7-2 and TRBJ2-7): GAGVSQSPSNKVTEKGKDVELRCDPISGHTALYWYRQSLGQGLEFLIYFQGNSAPDKSGLPSDRFSAERTGGSVSTLTIQRTQQEDSAVYLCASSLEAFYEQYFGPGTRLTVT.

This clonotype has just a few counts. This clone may be a read error of a much larger clone one base away. The rearrangement uses TRBV25-1 and TRBJ2-7; TRBD1 is a possible D gene (6 bases). The germline V gene has CDR1 MGHDK and CDR2 SYGVNS. The V end lost 6 bases, the J end lost 4 bases, and 19 bases lay between the germline ends. The CDR3 runs to 15 residues. The CDR3 sequence is CASRGPQGLRYEQYF. The CDR3 DNA sequence: TGTGCCAGCAGGGGCCCCCAGGGGCTGAGGTACGAGCAGTACTTC.

The rearrangement links TRBV9 to TRBJ1-1; TRBD1 matches 9 bases. V lost 4 bases and J lost 4; bases outside the gene matches: 8. This CDR3 spans 15 amino acids. Germline values: CDR1 SGDLS, CDR2 YYNGEE. Here the CDR3 DNA reads TGTGCCAGCAGCCGACAGGGGGATGGGGGCACTGAAGCTTTCTTT. Encoded protein: CASSRQGDGGTEAFF.

This clonotype was counted ten times or more. The chain employs TRBV12-3 or TRBV12-4 and TRBJ2-7, with D perhaps TRBD2 (6 bases). V lost 5 bases and J lost 6, with 17 bases in between. The CDR3 covers 14 residues. The DNA of the CDR3 is TGTGCCAGCAGTGGGGGACTCTTACCCCCCGAGCAGTACTTC. Its translation: CASSGGLLPPEQYF.

In its sample, this clonotype was seen many times. The CDR3, as DNA: TGTGCCAGCAGCTCTACCACAGGGAAAGAGACCCAGTACTTC. This gives the protein CASSSTTGKETQYF. V and J are TRBV7-9 and TRBJ2-5, with D tentatively TRBD1 (6 bases). This CDR3 has 14 residues. CDR1 and CDR2 (germline): SEHNR, FQNEAQ (reference sequence). Trimming shortened V by 4 bases and J by 3 bases, and 12 bases separated the two germline ends.

This clonotype was seen repeatedly, ten times or more. A junction boundary mismatches the germline segment, possibly from a read error. The CDR3 DNA is TGTGCCTGCAGCTATTACCTCTCTGGAAACACCATATATTTT. Amino acids: CACSYYLSGNTIYF. V usage is TRBV7-9 and J usage is TRBJ1-3; D gene uncertain. CDR1 and CDR2 (germline): SEHNR, FQNEAQ (reference sequence). CDR3 length: 14 residues.

The table lists this clonotype with many counts. This chain joins TRBV7-9 and TRBJ1-1, with D possibly TRBD1 on 5 matching bases. Trimming cost V 1 base and J 8 bases, with 8 bases left between them. From germline, CDR1 is SEHNR and CDR2 FQNEAQ (reference sequence). This CDR3 has 12 amino acids. In DNA form, the CDR3 reads TGTGCCAGCAGCTTAGTGGGGCCGGAAGCTTTCTTT. Its protein product is CASSLVGPEAFF.

This clonotype was detected many times. The V gene is TRBV7-9, the J gene TRBJ2-5; D is uncertain. Germline assignment: CDR1 SEHNR and CDR2 FQNEAQ (reference sequence). Trimming took off 3 bases at V and 3 bases at J, with 17 bases between the two ends. CDR3 length: 16 amino acids. The DNA for the CDR3 is TGTGCCAGCAGCTTCTCCCTATCCCTGCAAGAAGAGACCCAGTACTTC. Protein product: CASSFSLSLQEETQYF.

This clonotype was found many times. This chain joins TRBV19 and TRBJ1-2, with 7 positions matching TRBD1. Germline V gives CDR1 LNHDA, CDR2 SQIVND (reference sequence). The V segment lost 6 bases and the J segment 6 bases; nucleotides outside the gene matches: 7. The CDR3 runs to 13 residues. CDR3 nucleotides: TGTGCCAGTAGCGAGGGACAGAACGATGGCTACACCTTC. Translating it yields CASSEGQNDGYTF.

V and J are TRBV12-3 or TRBV12-4 and TRBJ1-1; D gene uncertain. The CDR3 loop spans 14 amino acids. V was trimmed by 3 bases and J by 2 bases, leaving 10 bases between them. CDR3 bases: TGTGCCAGCAGTTTCACTAGGGCAAACACTGAAGCTTTCTTT. It encodes CASSFTRANTEAFF.

The chain recombines TRBV2 with TRBJ1-5; tentative D call: TRBD1 (5 bases). CDR3 length equals 14 residues. The V and J ends lost 6 bases and 6 bases respectively, with 15 bases between them. CDR1 and CDR2 (germline): SNHLY, FYNNEI. This chain's CDR3 is CASRPGTTGQPQHF. In DNA form, the CDR3 reads TGTGCCAGCAGACCAGGGACGACGGGTCAGCCCCAGCATTTT.

This clonotype was counted many times. In nucleotides, the CDR3 is TGTGCCAGCAGCGTAGGGGTGAGCGGGTACTACGAGCAGTACTTC. As protein: CASSVGVSGYYEQYF. This chain connects TRBV9 to TRBJ2-7, with D possibly TRBD2 on 6 matching bases. V lost 0 bases and J 3 bases, leaving 13 bases between the germline ends. The CDR3 covers 15 residues. Looked up from germline, CDR1 is SGDLS and CDR2 is YYNGEE.

This clonotype was counted at least ten times. The CDR3 DNA follows: TGCGCCAGCAGCGGGACTAGCGGCTCGAACACCGGGGAGCTGTTTTTT. Its translation: CASSGTSGSNTGELFF. The chain joins TRBV4-3 to TRBJ2-2, with TRBD2 matching 11 bases. This CDR3 comprises 16 residues. Trimming at V came to 5 bases and at J to 0 bases, leaving 2 bases not matched to a gene. Germline CDR1 and CDR2: LGHNA and YSLEER.

There are many counts of this clonotype. J is TRBJ2-2 and V is TRBV2, with a weak D call TRBD1 (6 bases). Trimming took off 3 bases at V and 3 bases at J, with 14 bases between the two ends. CDR3 size: 16 residues. Germline CDR1 SNHLY, CDR2 FYNNEI. The chain's CDR3 is CASSDWGLRDTGELFF. In DNA form, the CDR3 reads TGTGCCAGCAGTGATTGGGGGCTGCGGGACACCGGGGAGCTGTTTTTT.